Each of the 17 T cell receptor beta chains below was sequenced from the same sample in a study of T cell responses to AZD1222 COVID-19 vaccine. Assay used: immunoSEQ multiplex PCR; TCRdb lists only in-frame clones, some missing. Counted here are under 200,000 clones, around 93% occurring once; the ten biggest clones make up approximately 4.4%. Source: peripheral blood, taken on day 0 of AZD1222 vaccination. The receptor set was obtained from an adult in good health.

The chain joins TRBV7-9 to TRBJ1-6; TRBD1 aligns across 11 bases. The germline V gene has CDR1 SEHNR and CDR2 FQNEAQ (reference sequence). V dropped 1 base and J dropped 9; count of bases not matched to a gene: 11. CDR3 length: 18 amino acids. The CDR3 DNA reads TGTGCCAGCAGCTTAGACGGCGGACAGGGGGCGCGGGGTTCACCCCTCCACTTT. Translation: CASSLDGGQGARGSPLHF.

This clone was picked up one time. The rearrangement joins TRBV5-1 to TRBJ1-2; 8 bases align to TRBD1. V dropped 0 bases and J dropped 7; count of bases not matched to a gene: 8. From germline, CDR1 is SGHRS and CDR2 YFSETQ. The length of the CDR3 is 15 residues. The CDR3 is CASSLDLTGESGYTF. In DNA, the CDR3 is TGCGCCAGCAGCTTGGACTTGACAGGGGAAAGTGGCTACACCTTC.

The rearrangement links TRBV7-9 to TRBJ1-3; no reliable D call. The CDR3 runs 13 residues. Germline V gene lookup returns CDR1 SEHNR and CDR2 FQNEAQ (reference sequence). Between the trimmed V and J ends, which lost 3 bases and 4 bases, there was a span of 7 bases. CDR3 sequence (DNA): TGTGCCAGCAGCTTGCCACGAGGAAACACCATATATTTT. The encoded protein is CASSLPRGNTIYF.

This chain joins TRBV12-3 or TRBV12-4 and TRBJ1-1; D is unresolved. With 3 bases removed from V and 3 bases from J, the gap between germline ends came to 8 bases. This CDR3 is 13 amino acids long. The CDR3 nucleotides are TGTGCCAGCAGTTTGGTGATGGACACTGAAGCTTTCTTT. Its protein product is CASSLVMDTEAFF.

This chain links TRBV28 with TRBJ1-4, with no clear D. The V end lost 4 bases, the J end lost 1 base, and 10 bases lay between the germline ends. Per germline, CDR1 MDHEN and CDR2 SYDVKM. The CDR3 is 15 residues long. Written as DNA, the CDR3 is TGTGCCAGCAGTTACGAGATCTTAACTAATGAAAAACTGTTTTTT. As protein: CASSYEILTNEKLFF. The variable domain in full, with the rest retrieved from reference TRBV28 and TRBJ1-4, is DVKVTQSSRYLVKRTGEKVFLECVQDMDHENMFWYRQDPGLGLRLIYFSYDVKMKEKGDIPEGYSVSREKKERFSLILESASTNQTSMYLCASSYEILTNEKLFFGSGTQLSVL.

This chain uses TRBV5-1 with TRBJ2-4, with 10 nucleotides matching TRBD2. The germline V gene has CDR1 SGHRS and CDR2 YFSETQ. V shed 5 bases and J 2 bases; nucleotides not matched to a gene: 7. This CDR3 has 16 residues. CDR3 nucleotide sequence: TGCGCCAGCAGAAGCGGGAGGGTTATGACCAAAAACATTCAGTACTTC. Encoded protein: CASRSGRVMTKNIQYF.

This rearrangement joins TRBV11-1 to TRBJ1-2; TRBD1 matches 7 bases. The CDR3 totals 13 residues. Germline lookup yields CDR1 SGHAT and CDR2 FQDESV (reference sequence). Unmatched junction bases numbered 8, after V lost 5 bases and J lost 8 bases. The CDR3: CASSLGGSDGYTF. CDR3 nucleotide sequence: TGTGCCAGCAGCCTAGGGGGCTCCGACGGCTACACCTTC.

V is TRBV20-1 and J is TRBJ2-1; 10 bases are a match to TRBD2. There are 15 residues in the CDR3. The V gene end was trimmed by 6 bases and the J gene end by 8 bases; junction bases not matched to a gene: 13. CDR1 and CDR2 from the germline V gene are DFQATT and SNEGSKA (reference sequence). This chain's CDR3 is CSASGLAGAGDEQFF. In DNA, the CDR3 is TGCAGTGCGAGTGGGCTAGCGGGAGCTGGCGATGAGCAGTTCTTC.

The chain joins TRBV9 to TRBJ2-1; 7 bases fit TRBD2. V dropped 2 bases and J dropped 8; count of bases not matched to a gene: 10. Germline CDR1 is SGDLS and CDR2 is YYNGEE. The CDR3 consists of 15 residues. The CDR3 region is CASSVRSGTLHEQFF. DNA of the CDR3: TGTGCCAGCAGCGTGAGAAGCGGGACCCTCCATGAGCAGTTCTTC.

V is TRBV5-5 and J is TRBJ2-1, with D tentatively TRBD2 (6 bases). V shed 3 bases and J shed 12 bases, with 13 bases lying between them. Germline CDR1 reads SGHKS; CDR2 reads YYEKEE (reference sequence). This CDR3 contains 12 residues. The CDR3 DNA is TGTGCCAGCAGCTCGGAGACTAGTCTGCAGTTCTTC. Protein: CASSSETSLQFF.

The rearrangement joins TRBV11-3 to TRBJ2-7; D perhaps matches TRBD2 (6 bases). The germline V and J ends were trimmed by 3 bases and 3 bases, with 9 bases remaining between them. Germline V lookup: CDR1 SGHNT, CDR2 YENEEA. The CDR3 extends over 13 amino acids. The CDR3, as DNA: TGTGCCAGCAGCTTTCTGGGAGGCTACGAGCAGTACTTC. This gives the protein CASSFLGGYEQYF.

The sample holds one count of this clone. J is TRBJ2-7 and V is TRBV28; 7 bases agree with TRBD1. Germline loops: CDR1 MDHEN, CDR2 SYDVKM. Trimming at V came to 6 bases and at J to 2 bases, leaving 10 bases not matched to a gene. This CDR3 contains 15 residues. CDR3 protein: CASSPPRDRAYEQYF. The CDR3 nucleotides read TGTGCCAGCAGCCCCCCCCGCGACAGGGCCTACGAGCAGTACTTC.

The J gene is TRBJ1-6, the V gene TRBV7-2; D is perhaps TRBD1 (5 bases). The ends were cut back, 4 bases at V and 1 base at J, with 14 bases in the middle. Per the germline V gene, CDR1 is SGHTA and CDR2 is FQGNSA. This CDR3 spans 17 amino acids. CDR3 loop: CASSYSPGPSYNSPLHF. The CDR3 DNA reads as TGTGCCAGCAGCTACTCGCCGGGGCCTTCCTATAATTCACCCCTCCACTTT.

V gene TRBV15 combines with J gene TRBJ2-5, with TRBD2 matching 12 bases. The CDR3 runs 16 residues. From germline, CDR1 is LNHNV and CDR2 YYDKDF (reference sequence). After removal of 0 bases from V and 5 bases from J, the junction contained 4 bases not matched to a gene. CDR3 in amino acids: CATSRDPSGRGETQYF. The CDR3 bases are TGTGCCACCAGCAGAGACCCTAGCGGGAGGGGCGAGACCCAGTACTTC.

CDR3 protein: CASSLGRYSNQPQHF. The CDR3 nucleotides are TGTGCCAGCAGCTTGGGGCGTTACAGCAATCAGCCCCAGCATTTT. The chain recombines TRBV5-6 with TRBJ1-5; no firm D call. V was shortened by 0 bases and J by 1 base, with 8 bases between the two germline ends. The CDR3 runs 15 residues. Germline V gene sequence: CDR1 SGHDT, CDR2 YYEEEE.

This chain links TRBV30 with TRBJ1-1, with D unclear. Germline CDR1 is GTSNPN and CDR2 is SVGIG (reference sequence). Trimming stripped 1 base from V and 3 bases from J, with 9 bases between. The CDR3 extends over 13 amino acids. The CDR3 DNA reads TGTGCCTGGAGTGGACGGGCAGACACTGAAGCTTTCTTT. Its protein product is CAWSGRADTEAFF.

The genes are TRBV6-5 and TRBJ1-4, with a tentative D call TRBD1 (5 bases). Germline CDR1 is MNHEY and CDR2 is SVGAGI. The CDR3 spans 13 residues. Trimming cost V 6 bases and J 8 bases, with 13 bases left between them. The DNA of the CDR3 is TGTGCCAGCAGCGAGGGGAAACGGGAAAAACTGTTTTTT. Its protein is CASSEGKREKLFF.